Each of the 19 T cell receptor beta chains below was sequenced from the same sample in a study of cytotoxic CD8 clonotypes in ibrutinib-treated CLL. Clones were read by immunoSEQ multiplex PCR, and TCRdb kept only the in-frame ones, dropping some. The table shows tens of thousands of clones, with almost 70% occurring only once. The source material was PBMCs, sampled after 12 months of ibrutinib treatment. The receptors were sampled from a human donor with chronic lymphocytic leukemia.

V gene TRBV6-4 combines with J gene TRBJ2-1; no clear D. The germline gives CDR1 MRHNA, CDR2 SNTAGT. V was shortened by 4 bases and J by 0 bases, with 4 bases between the two germline ends. This CDR3 comprises 13 residues. CDR3 sequence: CASSASSYNEQFF. CDR3 sequence (DNA): TGTGCCAGCAGTGCTAGCTCCTACAATGAGCAGTTCTTC.

The chain combines TRBV4-1 with TRBJ2-7, with 7 nucleotides matching TRBD1. J was trimmed by 7 bases and V by 5 bases; bases with no gene match: 17. CDR1 is MGHRA and CDR2 is YSYEKL in the germline V gene. The CDR3 totals 16 residues. The CDR3 DNA reads as TGCGCCAGCAGCAGACCGGGACAGCCTAAAGCCGGGGAGCAGTACTTC. It translates to CASSRPGQPKAGEQYF.

This clone was counted a few times. The chain links TRBV18 to TRBJ2-7; D is unclear. V was pared by 4 bases and J by 3 bases, with 19 bases between. The germline V gene encodes CDR1 KGHSH and CDR2 LQKENI. The CDR3 has 16 residues. The CDR3 protein is CASSLTRLDTGYEQYF. The CDR3 coding sequence is TGTGCCAGCTCACTTACACGCCTGGATACGGGCTACGAGCAGTACTTC.

The genes are TRBV1 and TRBJ2-5; TRBD2 is the table's D call, not checked against the DNA. TRBV1 corresponds to a pseudogene. This CDR3 has 17 residues. CDR3 nucleotide sequence: TGCACCAGCAGCCAACATAAACTACGGGGGAGCCAGGAGACCCAGTACTTC. Translating it yields CTSSQHKLRGSQETQYF.

V and J are TRBV7-9 and TRBJ2-1; 9 nucleotides match TRBD2. The CDR3 runs to 14 residues. Looked up from germline, CDR1 is SEHNR and CDR2 is FQNEAQ (reference sequence). Germline trimming cut 6 bases from V and 8 bases from J; bases unmatched to any gene: 8. CDR3 amino acids: CASSRSGSTDEQFF. CDR3 DNA: TGTGCCAGCAGTCGTAGCGGGAGTACGGATGAGCAGTTCTTC.

The V gene is TRBV10-2, the J gene TRBJ2-5, with no clear D. V was trimmed by 6 bases and J by 5 bases, leaving 7 bases between them. CDR1 WSHSY and CDR2 SAAADI come from the germline V gene. This CDR3 has 11 residues. The CDR3 loop reads CASRDRETQYF. Here the CDR3 DNA reads TGCGCCAGCAGGGATAGGGAGACCCAGTACTTC.

The gene calls are TRBV19 and TRBJ1-1, with no clear D. The CDR3 is made up of 14 amino acids. V lost 9 bases and J lost 5, with 19 bases in between. CDR1 is LNHDA, CDR2 SQIVND, per germline (reference sequence). The DNA of the CDR3 is TGTGCCAGCTCAAAGGGAGGGTTGTGGACTGAAGCTTTCTTT. This sequence encodes CASSKGGLWTEAFF.

The chain links TRBV7-2 to TRBJ2-1, with 7 bases lining up with TRBD2. Germline CDR1 reads SGHTA; CDR2 reads FQGNSA. CDR3 length: 14 residues. Trimming cost V 3 bases and J 7 bases; bases outside gene matches: 6. This chain's CDR3 is CASSFLGEGNEQFF. CDR3 bases: TGTGCCAGCAGCTTCCTCGGGGAGGGTAATGAGCAGTTCTTC.

CDR3 nucleotides: TGCGCCAGCAGCCAAGAGGGGGGTAGGGGGGAGACCCAGTACTTC. Its translation is CASSQEGGRGETQYF. This sequence joins TRBV4-1 and TRBJ2-5, with D tentatively TRBD1 or TRBD2 (6 bases each). Germline lookup yields CDR1 MGHRA and CDR2 YSYEKL. V lost 0 bases, J lost 5 bases, and 13 bases lay in between. CDR3 length: 15 amino acids.

The gene calls are TRBV11-3 and TRBJ2-1; D perhaps matches TRBD2 (5 bases). Germline CDR1 SGHNT, CDR2 YENEEA. This CDR3 contains 13 residues. V was pared by 0 bases and J by 10 bases, with 10 bases between. This CDR3 is CASSLDRELEQFF. The CDR3, as DNA: TGTGCCAGCAGCTTAGATAGGGAGTTAGAGCAGTTCTTC.

As DNA, the CDR3 is TGTGCCAGCAGTCCAGGGGGCCGTGATACGCAGTATTTT. Residues: CASSPGGRDTQYF. The chain has TRBV9 and TRBJ2-3; 8 bases fit TRBD1. V lost 5 bases to trimming and J lost 6 bases; unmatched junction nucleotides: 5. CDR1 is SGDLS, CDR2 YYNGEE, per germline. The CDR3 loop spans 13 amino acids.

The V gene is TRBV18, the J gene TRBJ2-3; 9 bases map to TRBD1. CDR1 and CDR2 (germline): KGHSH, LQKENI. The CDR3 loop spans 15 amino acids. Losses at the gene ends were 2 bases for V and 4 bases for J; bases not matched to a gene: 4. The DNA for the CDR3 is TGTGCCAGCTCACCATGGACAGGGGTACCAGATACGCAGTATTTT. The encoded protein is CASSPWTGVPDTQYF.

The chain carries TRBV19 and TRBJ1-5; D is possibly TRBD1 (6 bases). Looked up from germline, CDR1 is LNHDA and CDR2 is SQIVND (reference sequence). CDR3 length: 16 amino acids. V lost 3 bases and J lost 0, with 12 bases in between. The CDR3 here is CASSISRQDSNQPQHF. The CDR3 nucleotides are TGTGCCAGTAGTATCTCCCGACAGGATAGCAATCAGCCCCAGCATTTT. The full variable domain, in which reference TRBV19 and TRBJ1-5 provide the parts outside the CDR3, is DGGITQSPKYLFRKEGQNVTLSCEQNLNHDAMYWYRQDPGQGLRLIYYSQIVNDFQKGDIAEGYSVSREKKESFPLTVTSAQKNPTAFYLCASSISRQDSNQPQHFGDGTRLSIL.

V gene TRBV2 combines with J gene TRBJ2-2; 7 nucleotides align to TRBD2. The length of the CDR3 is 14 residues. Unmatched junction bases numbered 7, after V lost 9 bases and J lost 3 bases. From germline, CDR1 is SNHLY and CDR2 FYNNEI. The DNA for the CDR3 is TGTGCCAGTTGGCGGGAGAGGGACACCGGGGAGCTGTTTTTT. Its translation: CASWRERDTGELFF. Combining the CDR3 with reference TRBV2 and TRBJ2-2 gives the whole variable domain EPEVTQTPSHQVTQMGQEVILRCVPISNHLYFYWYRQILGQKVEFLVSFYNNEISEKSEIFDDQFSVERPDGSNFTLKIRSTKLEDSAMYFCASWRERDTGELFFGEGSRLTVL.

The count of this clone is one. The rearrangement uses TRBV2 and TRBJ2-5, with 8 bases lining up with TRBD1. V lost 4 bases, J lost 5 bases, and 6 bases stayed unmatched. Germline V gives CDR1 SNHLY, CDR2 FYNNEI. The CDR3 has 14 residues. CDR3 coding DNA: TGTGCCAGCAGTGGGCAGGGGGCTTGGGAGACCCAGTACTTC. It is translated as CASSGQGAWETQYF.

The chain combines TRBV6-4 with TRBJ1-2; D might be TRBD1 (5 bases). Trimming pared 0 bases from V and 2 bases from J, leaving 10 bases between. The CDR3 has 15 amino acids. Germline assignment: CDR1 MRHNA and CDR2 SNTAGT. CDR3 in DNA: TGTGCCAGCAGTGACTCACGGGGGGTGAACTATGGCTACACCTTC. It is translated as CASSDSRGVNYGYTF.

There are a few counts of this clone. V usage is TRBV6-4 and J usage is TRBJ2-1; 11 positions agree with TRBD2. The germline CDR1 and CDR2 sequences are MRHNA and SNTAGT. V lost 6 bases, J lost 7 bases, and 5 bases stayed unmatched. The CDR3 length is 14 residues. The CDR3 nucleotides are TGTGCCAGCAGCGCGACTAGCGGGACAAATGAGCAGTTCTTC. Residues: CASSATSGTNEQFF.

In this sample, this clone turned up once. This rearrangement joins TRBV6-1 to TRBJ2-5; D gene uncertain. The CDR3 has 10 residues. Germline V gene sequence: CDR1 MNHNS, CDR2 SASEGT. The V end lost 3 bases, the J end lost 5 bases, and 1 base lay between the germline ends. The CDR3 nucleotides are TGTGCCAGCAGTGAGGAGACCCAGTACTTC. Protein: CASSEETQYF.

This CDR3 reads CARMDRRGYEQYF. The CDR3 DNA sequence: TGCGCCAGAATGGACAGAAGGGGCTACGAGCAGTACTTC. The chain carries TRBV5-1 and TRBJ2-7; D possibly corresponds to TRBD1 (6 bases). Trimming left V 8 bases short and J 3 bases short, with 15 bases between. This CDR3 contains 13 residues. Germline loops: CDR1 SGHRS, CDR2 YFSETQ.